The 22 T cell receptor beta chains given below trace back to one sample, sequenced in a study of T-cell memory formation after mild COVID-19. One entry per CDR3 protein, called by TCRdb with MiXCR from the 5' RACE reads. The sample consists of 200,000 to 250,000 distinct CDR3 sequences, 16% of them appearing once. The material sequenced was PBMCs or a T cell subset sorted from them (not recorded which). Receptors were obtained from a man younger than 35 who had mild COVID-19 (a few samples of this study predate the infection). Cell type and time point are not known.

The rearrangement links TRBV3-1 to TRBJ2-3; TRBD2 might be the D (6 bases). The ends were cut back, 1 base at V and 8 bases at J, with 19 bases in the middle. This CDR3 has 16 amino acids. Germline assignment: CDR1 LGHDT and CDR2 YNNKEL (reference sequence). The CDR3 loop is CASSQGGGARWSTQYF. The CDR3 DNA reads TGTGCCAGCAGCCAAGGGGGCGGGGCCCGTTGGAGTACGCAGTATTTT.

This clonotype was recorded a few times. The rearrangement joins TRBV29-1 to TRBJ1-5; D gene unclear. The V end lost 5 bases, the J end lost 4 bases, and 9 bases lay between the germline ends. Germline CDR1 reads SQVTM; CDR2 reads ANQGSEA. This CDR3 is built from 12 residues. CDR3 amino acids: CSVSDPNQPQHF. In DNA, the CDR3 is TGCAGCGTTTCAGATCCTAATCAGCCCCAGCATTTT. The full variable domain, with the rest looked up from reference TRBV29-1 and TRBJ1-5, is SAVISQKPSRDICQRGTSLTIQCQVDSQVTMMFWYRQQPGQSLTLIATANQGSEATYESGFVIDKFPISRPNLTFSTLTVSNMSPEDSSIYLCSVSDPNQPQHFGDGTRLSIL.

The rearrangement links TRBV29-1 to TRBJ1-1; D uncertain. Germline V CDR1 and CDR2: SQVTM, ANQGSEA. The CDR3 extends over 13 amino acids. Between the trimmed V and J ends, which lost 8 bases and 0 bases, there was a span of 13 bases. CDR3 coding DNA: TGCAGCTCCCGGGCCGTTATGAACACTGAAGCTTTCTTT. Protein product: CSSRAVMNTEAFF.

CDR3 sequence reads: CASSFGGASTDTQYF. The CDR3, as DNA: TGTGCCAGCAGCTTTGGTGGGGCTAGCACAGATACGCAGTATTTT. The chain couples TRBV28 to TRBJ2-3, with a tentative D call TRBD1 (5 bases). Trimming shortened V by 6 bases and J by 0 bases, and 13 bases separated the two germline ends. In germline, CDR1 is MDHEN, CDR2 SYDVKM. This CDR3 contains 15 residues.

The table lists this clonotype with a few counts. The chain has TRBV20-1 and TRBJ2-7; tentative D call: TRBD1 (7 bases). Per the germline V gene, CDR1 is DFQATT and CDR2 is SNEGSKA (reference sequence). Trimming pared 6 bases from V and 0 bases from J, leaving 15 bases between. The CDR3 is 14 residues long. The CDR3 coding sequence is TGCAGTGCAAATCAGGGGGGCCTCTCCTACGAGCAGTACTTC. Its translation is CSANQGGLSYEQYF.

The rearrangement joins TRBV5-1 to TRBJ2-7; D is unresolved. The CDR3 covers 13 residues. Germline V gene lookup returns CDR1 SGHRS and CDR2 YFSETQ. Trimming pared 1 base from V and 3 bases from J, leaving 8 bases between. As DNA, the CDR3 is TGCGCCAGCAGCTTGAATCCGGACTACGAGCAGTACTTC. Its translation: CASSLNPDYEQYF.

In this sample, this clonotype turned up many times. V gene TRBV5-1 combines with J gene TRBJ2-1; 9 positions match TRBD2. CDR1 is SGHRS, CDR2 YFSETQ, per germline. V trimming: 4 bases; J trimming: 0 bases; junction bases outside the gene matches: 2. This CDR3 contains 15 residues. The CDR3 sequence is CASSPGLASYNEQFF. The DNA for the CDR3 is TGCGCCAGCAGCCCGGGACTAGCCTCCTACAATGAGCAGTTCTTC.

V is TRBV6-1 and J is TRBJ1-1, with D perhaps TRBD1 (6 bases). The V end lost 4 bases, the J end lost 5 bases, and 14 bases lay between the germline ends. This CDR3 contains 14 residues. CDR1 is MNHNS and CDR2 is SASEGT in the germline V gene. This CDR3 is CASSAQGGGTEAFF. The CDR3 DNA reads as TGTGCCAGCAGTGCACAGGGTGGAGGGACTGAAGCTTTCTTT.

V gene TRBV20-1 combines with J gene TRBJ1-5; TRBD1 matches 8 bases. J gave up 7 bases and V 2 bases, and 4 bases lay outside the gene matches. The CDR3 loop spans 13 amino acids. Germline CDR1 reads DFQATT; CDR2 reads SNEGSKA (reference sequence). CDR3 DNA sequence: TGCAGTGCTAGACAGGGGGCAAGGCAGCCCCAGCATTTT. Encoded protein: CSARQGARQPQHF.

This clonotype was found a few times. V is TRBV10-2 and J is TRBJ2-7; unclear D gene. CDR3 length equals 11 residues. Between the trimmed V and J ends, which lost 4 bases and 5 bases, there was a span of 6 bases. CDR1 and CDR2 from the germline V gene are WSHSY and SAAADI. CDR3 protein: CASSGRDEQYF. CDR3 sequence (DNA): TGCGCCAGCAGTGGACGGGACGAGCAGTACTTC.

This clonotype was observed a few times. The chain links TRBV7-3 to TRBJ2-3; D ambiguous. There are 14 residues in the CDR3. V lost 3 bases, J lost 1 base, and 8 bases lay in between. Looked up from germline, CDR1 is SGHTA and CDR2 is FQGTGA. The CDR3 region has the DNA TGTGCCAGCAGCTTCGGGTCAGGCACAGATACGCAGTATTTT. It is translated as CASSFGSGTDTQYF.

V gene TRBV7-9 combines with J gene TRBJ2-3, with TRBD2 identical over 7 bases. CDR1 SEHNR and CDR2 FQNEAQ come from the germline V gene (reference sequence). This CDR3 comprises 16 residues. The V gene end was trimmed by 0 bases and the J gene end by 2 bases; junction bases not matched to a gene: 5. For the CDR3, the DNA is TGTGCCAGCAGCTTAGCGGCGGGAGCGAACACAGATACGCAGTATTTT. Translated: CASSLAAGANTDTQYF.

This sequence joins TRBV2 and TRBJ1-1; D perhaps matches TRBD1 (6 bases). From germline, CDR1 is SNHLY and CDR2 FYNNEI. This CDR3 contains 14 residues. Trimming removed 7 bases at V and 0 bases at J, with 12 bases between. The CDR3 reads CASTGQIMNTEAFF. CDR3 sequence (DNA): TGTGCCAGCACTGGACAGATCATGAACACTGAAGCTTTCTTT.

This clonotype was picked up many times. The chain links TRBV7-2 to TRBJ2-2; the D is unclear. The CDR3 extends over 14 amino acids. The germline CDR1 and CDR2 sequences are SGHTA and FQGNSA. V was pared by 5 bases and J by 0 bases, with 7 bases between. The CDR3 loop reads CASSPVANTGELFF. CDR3 in DNA: TGTGCCAGCAGCCCAGTAGCGAACACCGGGGAGCTGTTTTTT.

The chain recombines TRBV12-3 or TRBV12-4 with TRBJ2-2; D call uncertain. This CDR3 spans 14 amino acids. The ends were cut back, 3 bases at V and 4 bases at J, with 9 bases in the middle. CDR3 nucleotides: TGTGCCAGCAGTTTGAGGCCCGGCACCGGGGAGCTGTTTTTT. Translating gives CASSLRPGTGELFF.

This clonotype was observed a handful of times. V is TRBV7-2 and J is TRBJ1-2; 7 bases are shared with TRBD1. The CDR3 loop spans 14 amino acids. Germline V gene sequence: CDR1 SGHTA, CDR2 FQGNSA. V lost 5 bases and J lost 4; bases outside the gene matches: 7. The CDR3 DNA sequence: TGTGCCAGCAGCCGCCAGGGGGGGCCCTATGGCTACACCTTC. This gives the protein CASSRQGGPYGYTF.

This chain links TRBV11-2 with TRBJ1-1; maybe TRBD1 (5 bases). The CDR3 spans 18 residues. CDR1 SGHAT and CDR2 FQNNGV come from the germline V gene. V was cut by 7 bases and J by 7 bases, with 31 bases left in between. CDR3: CASIPINFREKGSGEAFF. CDR3 bases: TGTGCCAGCATCCCCATCAACTTCCGGGAAAAGGGGAGCGGTGAAGCTTTCTTT.

This clonotype was observed a handful of times. The chain is built from TRBV11-2 and TRBJ2-5; 8 nucleotides line up with TRBD2. CDR1 SGHAT and CDR2 FQNNGV come from the germline V gene. With V trimmed by 5 bases and J by 4 bases, 9 bases remained unmatched. This CDR3 region has 15 residues. The CDR3 protein is CASSHPRGASETQYF. The CDR3 nucleotides read TGTGCCAGCAGCCATCCGCGGGGGGCCTCAGAGACCCAGTACTTC.

The chain has TRBV18 and TRBJ1-1; no reliable D call. The CDR3 covers 13 residues. The germline V gene encodes CDR1 KGHSH and CDR2 LQKENI. V shed 2 bases and J shed 6 bases, with 10 bases lying between them. CDR3 coding DNA: TGTGCCAGCTCACCAGGGGTCGACGCTGAAGCTTTCTTT. Its protein is CASSPGVDAEAFF.

V usage is TRBV4-3 and J usage is TRBJ1-6; D is uncertain. V was pared by 1 base and J by 0 bases, with 13 bases between. Germline CDR1 is LGHNA and CDR2 is YSLEER. The CDR3 is 18 amino acids. The CDR3 DNA reads as TGCGCCAGCAGCCAAGTCCTACCATCAAGCTCCTATAATTCACCCCTCCACTTT. It codes for CASSQVLPSSSYNSPLHF.

This rearrangement joins TRBV6-2 or TRBV6-3 to TRBJ1-2, with 9 bases fitting TRBD1. The V gene's germline CDR1 is MNHEY and CDR2 SVGEGT. The CDR3 contains 15 residues. The V gene end was trimmed by 6 bases and the J gene end by 4 bases; junction bases not matched to a gene: 9. For the CDR3, the DNA is TGTGCCAGCAGGCGAGGGACAGGGTTTGGCTATGGCTACACCTTC. Its translation: CASRRGTGFGYGYTF.

V gene TRBV29-1 combines with J gene TRBJ1-6; 8 bases map to TRBD1. Germline CDR1 reads SQVTM; CDR2 reads ANQGSEA. The trim removed 5 bases at V and 7 bases at J, leaving 1 base unmatched. The CDR3 covers 12 residues. The CDR3 DNA is TGCAGCGTTCGACAGGGGAATTCACCCCTCCACTTT. The encoded protein is CSVRQGNSPLHF.